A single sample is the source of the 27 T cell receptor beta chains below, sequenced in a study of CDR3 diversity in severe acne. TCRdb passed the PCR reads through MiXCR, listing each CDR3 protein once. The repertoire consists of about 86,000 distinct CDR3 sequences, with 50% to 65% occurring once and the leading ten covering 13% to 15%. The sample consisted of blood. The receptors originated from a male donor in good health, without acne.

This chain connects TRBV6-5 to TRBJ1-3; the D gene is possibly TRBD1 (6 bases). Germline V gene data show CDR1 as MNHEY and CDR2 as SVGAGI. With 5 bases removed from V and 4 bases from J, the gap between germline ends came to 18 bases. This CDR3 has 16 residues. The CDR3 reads CASSLGRGRIGNTIYF. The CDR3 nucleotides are TGTGCCAGCAGTCTCGGACGGGGGCGGATAGGAAACACCATATATTTT.

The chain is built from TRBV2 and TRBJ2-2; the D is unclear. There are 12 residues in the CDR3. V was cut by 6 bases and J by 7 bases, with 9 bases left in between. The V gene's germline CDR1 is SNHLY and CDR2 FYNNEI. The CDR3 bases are TGTGCCAGCAGCTTGCCACTCGGGGAGCTGTTTTTT. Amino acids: CASSLPLGELFF.

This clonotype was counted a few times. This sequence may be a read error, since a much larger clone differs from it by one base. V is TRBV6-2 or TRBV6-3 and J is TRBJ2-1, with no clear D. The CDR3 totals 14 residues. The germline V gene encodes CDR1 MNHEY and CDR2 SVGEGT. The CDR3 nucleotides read TGTGCCAGCAGTTACTCGAATTTGATCAATGAGCGGTTCTTC. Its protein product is CASSYSNLINERFF.

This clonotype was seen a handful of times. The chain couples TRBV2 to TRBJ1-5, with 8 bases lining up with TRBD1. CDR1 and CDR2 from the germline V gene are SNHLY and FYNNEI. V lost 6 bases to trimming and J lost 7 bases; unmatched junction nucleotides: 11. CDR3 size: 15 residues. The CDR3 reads CASSGQGGGSQPQHF. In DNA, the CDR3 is TGTGCCAGCAGCGGACAGGGAGGGGGATCACAGCCCCAGCATTTT.

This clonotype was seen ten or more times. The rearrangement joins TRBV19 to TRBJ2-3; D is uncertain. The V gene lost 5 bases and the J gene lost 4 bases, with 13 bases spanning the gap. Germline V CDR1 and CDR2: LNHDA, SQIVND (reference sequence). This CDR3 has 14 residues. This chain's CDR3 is CASSARAMPDTQYF. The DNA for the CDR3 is TGTGCCAGTAGTGCCCGGGCTATGCCAGATACGCAGTATTTT.

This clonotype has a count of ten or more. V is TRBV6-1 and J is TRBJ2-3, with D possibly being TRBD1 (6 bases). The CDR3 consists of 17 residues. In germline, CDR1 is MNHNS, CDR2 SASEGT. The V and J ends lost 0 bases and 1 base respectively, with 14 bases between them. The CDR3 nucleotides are TGTGCCAGCAGTGAAGCGTCGTTGAGACAGGGCACAGATACGCAGTATTTT. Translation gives CASSEASLRQGTDTQYF.

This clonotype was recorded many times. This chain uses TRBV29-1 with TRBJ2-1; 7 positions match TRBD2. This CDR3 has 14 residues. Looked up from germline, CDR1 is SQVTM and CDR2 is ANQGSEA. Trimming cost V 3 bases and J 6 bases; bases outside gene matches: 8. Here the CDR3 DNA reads TGCAGCGTTGAGGGGGTGGGAGGGTCCAATGAGCAGTTCTTC. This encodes CSVEGVGGSNEQFF.

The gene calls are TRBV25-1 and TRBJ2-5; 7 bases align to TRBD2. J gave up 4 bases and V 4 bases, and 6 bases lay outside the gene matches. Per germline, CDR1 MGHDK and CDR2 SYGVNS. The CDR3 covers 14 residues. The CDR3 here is CASSVGGRRETQYF. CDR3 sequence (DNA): TGTGCCAGCAGTGTGGGGGGGAGGAGAGAGACCCAGTACTTC.

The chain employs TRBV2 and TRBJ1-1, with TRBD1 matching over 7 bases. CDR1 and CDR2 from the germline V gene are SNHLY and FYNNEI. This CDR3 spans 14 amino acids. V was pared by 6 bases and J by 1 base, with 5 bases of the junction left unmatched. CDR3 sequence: CASRNGTENTEAFF. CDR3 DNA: TGTGCCAGCAGGAACGGGACAGAGAACACTGAAGCTTTCTTT.

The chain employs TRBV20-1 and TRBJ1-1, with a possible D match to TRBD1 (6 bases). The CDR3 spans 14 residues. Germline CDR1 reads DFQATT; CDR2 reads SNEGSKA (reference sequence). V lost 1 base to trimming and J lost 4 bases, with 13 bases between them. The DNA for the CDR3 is TGCAGTGCTAGAGTACAGGGAAGGGGCACTGAAGCTTTCTTT. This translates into CSARVQGRGTEAFF.

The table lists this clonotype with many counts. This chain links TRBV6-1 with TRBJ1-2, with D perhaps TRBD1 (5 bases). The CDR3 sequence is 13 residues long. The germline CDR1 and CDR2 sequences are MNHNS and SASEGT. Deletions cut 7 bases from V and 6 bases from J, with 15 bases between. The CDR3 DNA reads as TGTGCCAGCACCGTCAGGGCGGTCGATGGCTACACCTTC. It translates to CASTVRAVDGYTF.

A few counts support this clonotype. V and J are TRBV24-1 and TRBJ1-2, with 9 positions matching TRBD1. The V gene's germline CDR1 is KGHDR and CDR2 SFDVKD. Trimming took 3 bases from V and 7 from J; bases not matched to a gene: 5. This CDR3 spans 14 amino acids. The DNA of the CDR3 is TGTGCCACCAGTGATACCGGGACAGGGTCTGGCTACACCTTC. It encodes CATSDTGTGSGYTF.

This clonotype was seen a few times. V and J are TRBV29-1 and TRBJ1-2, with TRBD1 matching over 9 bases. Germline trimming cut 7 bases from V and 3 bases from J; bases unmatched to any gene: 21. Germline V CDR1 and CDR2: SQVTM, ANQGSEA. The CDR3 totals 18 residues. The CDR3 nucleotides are TGCAGCGCTAAAGGATCCGGGACAGGGAAGTTTGGAGACTATGGCTACACCTTC. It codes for CSAKGSGTGKFGDYGYTF.

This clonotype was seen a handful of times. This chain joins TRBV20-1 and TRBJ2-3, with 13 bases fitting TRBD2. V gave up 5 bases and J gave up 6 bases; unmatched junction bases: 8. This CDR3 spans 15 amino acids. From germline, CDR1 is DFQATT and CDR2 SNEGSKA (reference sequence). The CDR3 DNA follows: TGCAGTGCTTTACTAGCGGGGGGGCCCGGGGATACGCAGTATTTT. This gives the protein CSALLAGGPGDTQYF.

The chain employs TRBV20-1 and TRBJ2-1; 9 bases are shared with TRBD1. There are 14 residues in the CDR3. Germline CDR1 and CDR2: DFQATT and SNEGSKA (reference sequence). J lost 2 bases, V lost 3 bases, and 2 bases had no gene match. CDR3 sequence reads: CSARGDRAYNEQFF. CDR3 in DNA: TGCAGTGCTAGGGGGGACAGGGCCTACAATGAGCAGTTCTTC.

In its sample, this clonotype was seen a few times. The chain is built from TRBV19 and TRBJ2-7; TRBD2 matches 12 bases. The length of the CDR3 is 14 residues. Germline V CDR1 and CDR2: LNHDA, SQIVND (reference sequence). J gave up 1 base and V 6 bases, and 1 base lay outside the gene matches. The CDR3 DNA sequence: TGTGCCAGTAGCGGACTAGCGGGGTCCTACGAGCAGTACTTC. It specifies CASSGLAGSYEQYF.

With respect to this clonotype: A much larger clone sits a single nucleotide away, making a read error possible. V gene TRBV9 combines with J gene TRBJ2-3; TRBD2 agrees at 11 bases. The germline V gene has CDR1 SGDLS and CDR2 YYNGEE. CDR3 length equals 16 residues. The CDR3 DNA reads TGTGCCAGCAGCGTAGCCGGGCTAGCGGGAGGAGATACGCACTATTTT. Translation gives CASSVAGLAGGDTHYF.

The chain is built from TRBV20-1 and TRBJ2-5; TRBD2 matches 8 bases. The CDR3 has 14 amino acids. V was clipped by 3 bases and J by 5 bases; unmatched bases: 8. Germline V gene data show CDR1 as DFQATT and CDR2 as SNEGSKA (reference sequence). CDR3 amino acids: CSASGGAWGETQYF. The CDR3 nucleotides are TGCAGTGCTAGCGGGGGGGCATGGGGGGAGACCCAGTACTTC.

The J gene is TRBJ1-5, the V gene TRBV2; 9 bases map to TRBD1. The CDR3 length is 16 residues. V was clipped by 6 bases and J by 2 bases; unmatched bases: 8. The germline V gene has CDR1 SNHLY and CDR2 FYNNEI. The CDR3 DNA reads TGTGCCAGCAGGGAACAGGGGGCGCGGGGCAATCAGCCCCAGCATTTT. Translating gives CASREQGARGNQPQHF.

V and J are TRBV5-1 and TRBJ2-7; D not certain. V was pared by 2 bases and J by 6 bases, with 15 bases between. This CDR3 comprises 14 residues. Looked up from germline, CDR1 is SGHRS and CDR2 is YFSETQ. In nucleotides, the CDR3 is TGCGCCAGCAGCTTCAGCGACCTACGAGGCGAGCAGTACTTC. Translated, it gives CASSFSDLRGEQYF.

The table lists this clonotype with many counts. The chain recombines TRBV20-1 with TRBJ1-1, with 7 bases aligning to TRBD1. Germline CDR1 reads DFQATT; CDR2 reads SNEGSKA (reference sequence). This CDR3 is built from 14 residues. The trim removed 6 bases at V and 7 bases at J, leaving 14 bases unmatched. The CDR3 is CSAAVGAGGLEAFF. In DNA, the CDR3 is TGCAGTGCCGCCGTTGGGGCAGGGGGACTTGAAGCTTTCTTT.

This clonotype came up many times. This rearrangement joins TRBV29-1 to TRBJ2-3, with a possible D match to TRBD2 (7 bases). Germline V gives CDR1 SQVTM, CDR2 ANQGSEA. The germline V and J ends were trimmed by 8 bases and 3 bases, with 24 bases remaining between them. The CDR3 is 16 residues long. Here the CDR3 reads CSTPVQGRAWTDTQYF. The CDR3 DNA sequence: TGCAGCACCCCGGTCCAGGGGAGGGCATGGACAGATACGCAGTATTTT.

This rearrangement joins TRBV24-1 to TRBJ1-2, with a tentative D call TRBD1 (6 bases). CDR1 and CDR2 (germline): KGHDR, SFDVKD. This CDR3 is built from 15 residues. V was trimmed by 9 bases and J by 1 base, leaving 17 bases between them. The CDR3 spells CATQRAGDGNYGYTF. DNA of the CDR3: TGTGCCACCCAGAGGGCAGGGGACGGTAACTATGGCTACACCTTC.

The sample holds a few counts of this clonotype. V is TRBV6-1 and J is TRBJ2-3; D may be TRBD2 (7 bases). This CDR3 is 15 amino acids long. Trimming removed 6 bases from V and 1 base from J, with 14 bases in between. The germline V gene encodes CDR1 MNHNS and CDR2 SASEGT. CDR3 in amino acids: CASRERGGGTDTQYF. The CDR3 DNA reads TGTGCCAGCAGAGAAAGAGGGGGGGGCACAGATACGCAGTATTTT.

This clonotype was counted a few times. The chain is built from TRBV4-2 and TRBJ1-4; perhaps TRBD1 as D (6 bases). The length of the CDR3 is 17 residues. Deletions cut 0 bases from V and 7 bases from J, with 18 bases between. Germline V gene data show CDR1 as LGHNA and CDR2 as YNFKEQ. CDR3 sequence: CASSQDTRGSGREKLFF. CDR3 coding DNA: TGTGCCAGCAGCCAAGATACCAGGGGTTCGGGACGTGAAAAACTGTTTTTT.

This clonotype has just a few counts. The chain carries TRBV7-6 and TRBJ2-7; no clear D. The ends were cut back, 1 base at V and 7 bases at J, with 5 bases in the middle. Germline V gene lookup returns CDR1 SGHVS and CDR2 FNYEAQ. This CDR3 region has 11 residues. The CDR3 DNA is TGTGCCAGCAGCTTAGGCAATGAGCAGTACTTC. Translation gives CASSLGNEQYF.

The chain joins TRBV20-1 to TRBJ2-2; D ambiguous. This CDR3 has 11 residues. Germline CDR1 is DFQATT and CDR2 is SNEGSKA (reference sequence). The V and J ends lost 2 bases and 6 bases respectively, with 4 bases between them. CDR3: CSARSAGELFF. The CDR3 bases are TGCAGTGCTAGATCCGCCGGGGAGCTGTTTTTT.